The entry below describes one TCR beta chain. Its specificity is unknown. The data are from a study of blood T cells in healthy people across ages. Notes on the study in general: TCR beta diversity per million T cells fell roughly linearly with age. Whereas aged donors had fewer naive CD4+ cells, long-lived donors had more of them and higher diversity.

J gave up 8 bases and V 3 bases, and 14 bases lay outside the gene matches. The CDR3 covers 17 residues. CDR1 is MDHEN, CDR2 SYDVKM, per germline. Together with a sample-barcoded 5' primer, a J-beta primer mix was included in a second PCR lasting about 6 to 12 cycles. No fewer than 2.5 million CDR3-containing paired-end reads came from each sample. TCRdb fed the 5' RACE reads into MiXCR, producing one record per CDR3 protein. This sample has about 1.8 million distinct CDR3 sequences, with roughly 49% found just once. The genes are TRBV28 and TRBJ2-1; the match to TRBD1 covers 9 bases. This clonotype originated in a woman aged 40-49 years in good health. The specimen sequenced was blood. The CDR3 sequence: CASSFGQGLASTHEQFF. CDR3 coding DNA: TGTGCCAGCAGTTTCGGACAGGGGCTGGCCTCCACCCATGAGCAGTTCTTC.